This is a list of T cell receptor beta chains from one sample in a study of control samples from healthy donors and cancer patients. Only in-frame clones appear in the TCRdb table, and some are missing; sequencing was by immunoSEQ multiplex PCR. The sample carries tens of thousands of clones, more than 75% recorded once. The sample comprised blood. All receptors come from a man between 45 and 60 years old in good health. Each CDR3 is given with its conserved first and last residue. The order of the fields is V gene, clone size, D gene, J gene, CDR3 protein, CDR3 DNA. A D gene is named only where the DNA matches it firmly. Rows may omit the clone size; those that give it use once, few, many or a size class.

>TRBV30|few|.|TRBJ1-5
CAWSARANQPQHF
TGTGCCTGGAGTGCTAGGGCAAATCAGCCCCAGCATTTT
>TRBV3-1/TRBV3-2|few|.|TRBJ2-2
CASSQDLLNTGELFF
TGTGCCAGCAGCCAAGATCTACTTAACACCGGGGAGCTGTTTTTT
>TRBV11-3|few|TRBD2|TRBJ2-3
CASSPVAGGGNTQYF
TGTGCCAGCAGCCCAGTAGCGGGAGGAGGGAATACGCAGTATTTT
>TRBV3-1/TRBV3-2|once|TRBD2|TRBJ2-3
CASSQGLAGDPTQYF
TGTGCCAGCAGCCAAGGGTTAGCGGGAGACCCTACGCAGTATTTT
>TRBV7-8|.|TRBD1|TRBJ1-2
CASSLTGRYNYGYTF
TGTGCCAGCAGCTTGACAGGGAGATATAACTATGGCTACACCTTC
>TRBV7-8|.|.|TRBJ2-3
CASSTTPSSTDTQYF
TGTGCCAGCAGCACCACACCCTCTAGCACAGATACGCAGTATTTT
>TRBV11-2|.|.|TRBJ2-1
CASSLLPGTAVTMSQFF
TGTGCCAGCAGCCTGTTACCAGGTACCGCTGTTACAATGAGCCAGTTCTTC
>TRBV5-6|.|TRBD2|TRBJ2-7
CASSGTSGTYEQYF
TGTGCCAGCAGCGGGACTAGCGGAACCTACGAGCAGTACTTC
>TRBV6-6|few|.|TRBJ1-6
CASSPQQRLDNSPLHF
TGTGCCAGCAGTCCGCAACAGCGACTCGATAATTCACCCCTCCACTTT
>TRBV30|.|TRBD2|TRBJ2-1
CAWNIAGGGRAEQFF
TGTGCCTGGAACATAGCGGGAGGAGGTAGGGCTGAGCAGTTCTTC
>TRBV12-3/TRBV12-4|.|.|TRBJ2-3
CASRRDGSGTQYF
TGTGCCAGCAGGCGGGACGGTTCGGGTACGCAGTATTTT
>TRBV7-9|.|.|TRBJ2-2
CASSSPTGTGELFF
TGTGCCAGCAGCTCCCCGACAGGCACCGGGGAGCTGTTTTTT
>TRBV27|.|.|TRBJ1-2
CASSLRVNYGYTF
TGTGCCAGCAGTTTACGGGTCAACTATGGCTACACCTTC
>TRBV18|.|.|TRBJ2-5
CASSPGLGAETQYF
TGTGCCAGCTCACCAGGGCTGGGCGCAGAGACCCAGTACTTC
>TRBV5-1|few|.|TRBJ2-1
CASSPEGRRNEQFF
TGCGCCAGCAGCCCGGAGGGTCGCCGCAATGAGCAGTTCTTC
>TRBV5-1|.|.|TRBJ2-3
CASSFSQGGDTQYF
TGCGCCAGCAGCTTTAGTCAGGGAGGAGATACGCAGTATTTT
>TRBV5-4|.|TRBD1|TRBJ1-4
CASSFTGGTNEKLFF
TGTGCCAGCAGCTTCACAGGGGGCACTAATGAAAAACTGTTTTTT
>TRBV12-3/TRBV12-4|.|.|TRBJ2-5
CASTYGNSETQYF
TGTGCCAGCACCTACGGGAATTCAGAGACCCAGTACTTC
>TRBV18|.|TRBD2|TRBJ2-4
CASSLGAGEAKNIQYF
TGTGCCAGCTCACTAGGAGCGGGAGAAGCCAAAAACATTCAGTACTTC
>TRBV27|.|TRBD1|TRBJ1-2
CASSPQWTGNYGYTF
TGTGCCAGCAGTCCACAGTGGACAGGGAACTATGGCTACACCTTC
>TRBV4-1|.|.|TRBJ2-1
CASSLIGAPYNEQFF
TGCGCCAGCAGCTTAATCGGTGCCCCCTACAATGAGCAGTTCTTC
>TRBV18|few|TRBD2|TRBJ2-1
CASSPTGTSGPVEQFF
TGTGCCAGCTCACCGACCGGGACTAGCGGGCCGGTCGAGCAGTTCTTC
>TRBV29-1|medium-sized|TRBD1|TRBJ2-7
CSVEPTGTGVYEQYF
TGCAGCGTTGAACCCACCGGGACAGGGGTATACGAGCAGTACTTC
>TRBV7-2|.|TRBD2|TRBJ2-7
CASSKGGQAGVSYEQYF
TGTGCCAGCAGCAAGGGGGGGCAAGCGGGAGTTAGTTACGAGCAGTACTTC
>TRBV6-2/TRBV6-3|.|TRBD2|TRBJ2-7
CASSYDAGDSYEQYF
TGTGCCAGCAGTTACGACGCGGGAGACTCCTACGAGCAGTACTTC
>TRBV5-1|.|.|TRBJ1-1
CASSLELRGGTEAFF
TGCGCCAGCAGCTTGGAGCTCCGGGGGGGCACTGAAGCTTTCTTT
>TRBV7-2|.|.|TRBJ1-1
CASTASLGNLEAFF
TGTGCCAGCACAGCTTCCCTTGGGAACCTTGAAGCTTTCTTT
>TRBV4-3|.|.|TRBJ1-2
CASSQDSTDYGYTF
TGCGCCAGCAGCCAAGATTCGACGGACTATGGCTACACCTTC
>TRBV18|.|.|TRBJ2-1
CASSPGVELNEQFF
TGTGCCAGCTCACCGGGGGTGGAACTCAATGAGCAGTTCTTC
>TRBV4-1|.|TRBD2|TRBJ2-3
CASSPYGTGGPREGDTQYF
TGCGCCAGCAGCCCCTACGGAACGGGAGGGCCGCGTGAAGGAGATACGCAGTATTTT
>TRBV7-2|once|.|TRBJ2-3
CASSLGTGPSTDTQYF
TGTGCCAGCAGCTTAGGTACAGGACCTAGCACAGATACGCAGTATTTT
>TRBV9|.|.|TRBJ1-2
CASSGERDGYTF
TGTGCCAGCAGCGGTGAACGGGATGGCTACACCTTC
>TRBV30|.|.|TRBJ1-6
CAWSRSRSLSPLHF
TGTGCCTGGAGTAGGTCAAGGTCCCTTTCACCCCTCCACTTT
>TRBV11-3|.|.|TRBJ2-6
CASSLPGPMNSGANVLTF
TGTGCCAGCAGCTTACCCGGGCCGATGAACTCTGGGGCCAACGTCCTGACTTTC
>TRBV6-2/TRBV6-3|.|TRBD1|TRBJ2-1
CASSSLGGKWNEQFF
TGTGCCAGCAGTTCATTAGGGGGCAAGTGGAATGAGCAGTTCTTC
>TRBV24-1|.|TRBD2|TRBJ2-1
CATSDGTSGRSEQFF
TGTGCCACCAGTGATGGGACTAGCGGGAGGTCTGAGCAGTTCTTC
>TRBV27|.|.|TRBJ1-5
CASSFGQGTNQPQHF
TGTGCCAGCAGTTTTGGGCAGGGAACAAATCAGCCCCAGCATTTT
>TRBV19|once|TRBD1|TRBJ1-3
CASNAGGWESGNTIYF
TGTGCCAGTAACGCAGGGGGCTGGGAGTCTGGAAACACCATATATTTT
>TRBV7-6|.|TRBD1|TRBJ2-3
CASSSPEGQGFDTQYF
TGTGCCAGCAGCTCCCCCGAGGGACAGGGTTTCGATACGCAGTATTTT
>TRBV5-1|.|.|TRBJ2-5
CASSLQGRGKETQYF
TGCGCCAGCAGCTTACAGGGAAGGGGAAAGGAGACCCAGTACTTC
>TRBV19|.|TRBD1|TRBJ1-5
CASRGGTGQPQHF
TGTGCCAGTAGGGGCGGGACAGGACAGCCCCAGCATTTT
>TRBV19|.|.|TRBJ2-5
CASNEAGAETQYF
TGTGCCAGTAACGAGGCAGGGGCGGAGACCCAGTACTTC
>TRBV6-2/TRBV6-3|.|.|TRBJ1-2
CASSYNLDLEGYTF
TGTGCCAGCAGTTACAACCTGGATCTTGAAGGCTACACCTTC
>TRBV20-1|.|TRBD1|TRBJ1-2
CSASQGALGLAYGYTF
TGCAGTGCTAGTCAGGGGGCGCTGGGGCTTGCCTATGGCTACACCTTC
>TRBV4-1|.|TRBD1|TRBJ1-2
CASSQGTGQGDGYTF
TGCGCCAGCAGCCAAGGGACGGGACAGGGGGATGGCTACACCTTC
>TRBV5-1|.|.|TRBJ2-3
CASSLVPGSGTDTQYF
TGCGCCAGCAGCTTGGTCCCCGGGAGCGGTACAGATACGCAGTATTTT
>TRBV5-6|.|.|TRBJ1-5
CASSFSRGADQPQHF
TGTGCCAGCAGCTTCTCACGGGGGGCGGATCAGCCCCAGCATTTT
>TRBV6-1|.|.|TRBJ1-2
CASSEGGSAYGYTF
TGTGCCAGCAGTGAGGGCGGGAGTGCCTATGGCTACACCTTC
>TRBV6-5|.|.|TRBJ2-5
CASSYLARRLETQYF
TGTGCCAGCAGTTATCTAGCCCGACGCCTGGAGACCCAGTACTTC
>TRBV5-6|.|.|TRBJ2-7
CASSLGVYEQYF
TGTGCCAGCAGCTTGGGCGTCTACGAGCAGTACTTC
>TRBV29-1|.|.|TRBJ1-5
CSVDSGVNQPQHF
TGCAGCGTTGATTCAGGGGTCAATCAGCCCCAGCATTTT
>TRBV21-1|few|.|TRBJ1-2
CASSSQNYGYTF
TGTGCCAGCAGCTCACAAAACTATGGCTACACCTTC
>TRBV11-3|once|TRBD1|TRBJ2-7
CASSFGTGGAVQYF
TGTGCCAGCAGCTTCGGGACAGGGGGCGCGGTGCAGTACTTC
>TRBV5-1|once|TRBD1|TRBJ2-7
CASSLKGQGSYEQYF
TGCGCCAGCAGCTTGAAAGGACAGGGTTCCTACGAGCAGTACTTC
>TRBV2|.|TRBD1|TRBJ1-5
CASQGQSHNNQPQHF
TGTGCCAGCCAGGGACAGTCACACAACAATCAGCCCCAGCATTTT